These 11 T cell receptor beta chains were sequenced from one sample in a study of T cell responses to AZD1222 COVID-19 vaccine. Sequencing was performed with immunoSEQ multiplex PCR; in TCRdb, only in-frame clones are kept and a portion is missing. The repertoire consists of 150,000 to 200,000 clones, with approximately 92% occurring once and the leading ten covering about 2.5%. The source was peripheral blood, collected on day 0 of AZD1222 vaccination. These receptors all come from an adult in good health.

V usage is TRBV5-1 and J usage is TRBJ2-2; TRBD2 might be the D (5 bases). The CDR3 extends over 15 amino acids. Per germline, CDR1 SGHRS and CDR2 YFSETQ. Trimming removed 4 bases from V and 5 bases from J, with 15 bases in between. CDR3 bases: TGCGCCAGCAGCCCGCGGGCCCTCGGGACCGGGGAGCTGTTTTTT. As protein: CASSPRALGTGELFF.

The chain joins TRBV15 to TRBJ2-7; D call uncertain. Germline CDR1 is LNHNV and CDR2 is YYDKDF (reference sequence). CDR3 size: 13 residues. Deletions cut 0 bases from V and 4 bases from J, with 7 bases between. The CDR3 reads CATSREPVYEQYF. The CDR3 nucleotides read TGTGCCACCAGCAGAGAGCCTGTTTACGAGCAGTACTTC.

This clone was counted only a few times. This chain links TRBV5-8 with TRBJ2-7; TRBD2 agrees at 14 bases. Germline CDR1 is SGHTS and CDR2 is YDEGEE. The junction had 5 bases not matched to a gene; V was cut back by 3 bases and J by 6 bases. This CDR3 has 15 residues. The CDR3 coding sequence is TGTGCCAGCAGCTACCGCGGGACTAGCGGGAGCGAGCAGTACTTC. Protein sequence: CASSYRGTSGSEQYF.

The chain recombines TRBV27 with TRBJ1-1; 9 bases align to TRBD1. CDR3 length: 15 amino acids. The junction had 9 bases not matched to a gene; V was cut back by 6 bases and J by 4 bases. Germline CDR1 reads MNHEY; CDR2 reads SMNVEV (reference sequence). This chain's CDR3 is CASRVLGQGATEAFF. For the CDR3, the DNA is TGTGCCAGCAGGGTACTGGGACAGGGTGCCACTGAAGCTTTCTTT.

The chain recombines TRBV7-2 with TRBJ2-7; 7 bases are shared with TRBD2. There are 15 residues in the CDR3. The V segment lost 5 bases and the J segment 0 bases; nucleotides outside the gene matches: 7. Germline lookup yields CDR1 SGHTA and CDR2 FQGNSA. The CDR3 sequence is CASSQGTTISYEQYF. CDR3 in DNA: TGTGCCAGCAGCCAAGGGACTACCATCTCCTACGAGCAGTACTTC.

The V gene is TRBV28, the J gene TRBJ2-2; 10 bases line up with TRBD2. The CDR3 runs 17 residues. J was trimmed by 2 bases and V by 5 bases; bases with no gene match: 8. Germline assignment: CDR1 MDHEN and CDR2 SYDVKM. CDR3 residues: CASSTLWTSGNTGELFF. CDR3 sequence (DNA): TGTGCCAGCAGTACCCTCTGGACTAGCGGAAACACCGGGGAGCTGTTTTTT.

The chain couples TRBV19 to TRBJ2-1; 8 bases are shared with TRBD2. Trimming cost V 5 bases and J 8 bases; bases outside gene matches: 8. This CDR3 has 14 amino acids. Germline-derived CDR1 and CDR2 are LNHDA and SQIVND (reference sequence). In DNA form, the CDR3 reads TGTGCCAGTAGTTCTTCGGGGGGGCGCTATGAGCAGTTCTTC. Translated: CASSSSGGRYEQFF. The complete variable domain, with remaining parts taken from reference TRBV19 and TRBJ2-1, reads DGGITQSPKYLFRKEGQNVTLSCEQNLNHDAMYWYRQDPGQGLRLIYYSQIVNDFQKGDIAEGYSVSREKKESFPLTVTSAQKNPTAFYLCASSSSGGRYEQFFGPGTRLTVL.

The J gene is TRBJ1-1, the V gene TRBV15, with 8 bases fitting TRBD1. Germline values: CDR1 LNHNV, CDR2 YYDKDF (reference sequence). The CDR3 loop spans 14 amino acids. Trimming cost V 5 bases and J 2 bases; bases outside gene matches: 4. The CDR3 loop reads CATSGGQGNTEAFF. The CDR3 bases are TGTGCCACCAGCGGCGGACAGGGTAACACTGAAGCTTTCTTT.

The J gene is TRBJ2-1, the V gene TRBV7-7, with 8 bases aligning to TRBD1. V shed 2 bases and J 7 bases; nucleotides not matched to a gene: 1. The germline V gene has CDR1 SSHAT and CDR2 FNYEAQ (reference sequence). The CDR3 is 13 amino acids. CDR3 nucleotides: TGTGCCAGCAGCTTACAGGGGGCTAATGAGCAGTTCTTC. It encodes CASSLQGANEQFF.

The gene calls are TRBV7-9 and TRBJ1-4; D is possibly TRBD1 (6 bases). There are 16 residues in the CDR3. V lost 3 bases and J 3 bases, leaving 14 bases between the germline ends. CDR1 SEHNR and CDR2 FQNEAQ come from the germline V gene (reference sequence). The chain's CDR3 is CASSLPQGTSNEKLFF. The CDR3 nucleotides read TGTGCCAGCAGCTTGCCCCAGGGGACTTCTAATGAAAAACTGTTTTTT.

The sample holds a few counts of this clone. The V gene is TRBV27, the J gene TRBJ1-3; D not resolved. Trimming pared 4 bases from V and 4 bases from J, leaving 14 bases between. Germline assignment: CDR1 MNHEY and CDR2 SMNVEV (reference sequence). This CDR3 is 15 amino acids long. The CDR3 sequence: CASSSPRSAGNTIYF. The CDR3 DNA reads TGTGCCAGCAGTTCCCCCCGGTCAGCAGGAAACACCATATATTTT.